The 2 T cell receptor beta chains presented below share a single source sample, sequenced in a study of metastatic and nonmetastatic thyroid tumors. Thyroid surgery was performed in patients who had received no treatment beforehand. TCRdb called clones again from the PCR reads with MiXCR. The sample lists some 28,000 clones; 15% to 20% were seen once. Sample: blood. The receptors derive from a female donor with papillary thyroid cancer or a benign thyroid nodule (not recorded which). Some clones in this sample may be carry-over from other donors' samples.

Ten or more counts support this clone. This chain links TRBV6-1 with TRBJ1-2; TRBD1 matches at 9 bases. CDR1 MNHNS and CDR2 SASEGT come from the germline V gene. The junction had 2 bases not matched to a gene; V was cut back by 6 bases and J by 3 bases. The CDR3 runs 13 residues. DNA of the CDR3: TGTGCCAGCAGACAGGGGGCGTACTATGGCTACACCTTC. Protein sequence: CASRQGAYYGYTF.

By share of the sample, this clone is medium-sized. The J gene is TRBJ1-6, the V gene TRBV27, with D unclear. The germline CDR1 and CDR2 sequences are MNHEY and SMNVEV (reference sequence). Trimming took off 4 bases at V and 0 bases at J, with 13 bases between the two ends. The length of the CDR3 is 17 residues. The CDR3 here is CASSWMATSSYNSPLHF. CDR3 DNA: TGTGCCAGCAGTTGGATGGCAACGAGCTCCTATAATTCACCCCTCCACTTT.